A single T cell receptor beta chain is shown here with its context. The CDR3 is 12 residues long. Deletions cut 2 bases from V and 6 bases from J, with 7 bases between. In germline, CDR1 is SGHAT, CDR2 FQNNGV. This record comes from a study of blood T cell repertoires in COVID-19. Study overall: COVID-19 samples, acute and convalescent, were from the United States, Italy and Spain. The cDNA or gDNA used as material had been derived from T cells, B-cell-depleted T cells, or PBMCs.

Original processing notes: Amplification with reference gene primers provided the estimates of nucleated cell counts. Clones were read by immunoSEQ multiplex PCR, and TCRdb kept only the in-frame ones, dropping some. That table is the source of V, J and clone size, and D and trimming were worked out from the DNA. The sample carries about 300,000 clones, roughly 90% recorded once. J is TRBJ1-1 and V is TRBV11-2; D gene unclear. Sequenced material: peripheral blood. The clonotype comes from a man between 18 and 35 years old who had recovered from COVID-19. The CDR3 region has the DNA TGTGCCAGCAGCTTATTAGCCCCTGAAGCTTTCTTT. Translated: CASSLLAPEAFF.